These T cell receptor beta chains were read from a single sample in a study of blood T cell repertoires in COVID-19. Sequencing was performed with immunoSEQ multiplex PCR; in TCRdb, only in-frame clones are kept and a portion is missing. The sample shows 40,000 to 50,000 clones, approximately 90% of them seen only once. Sample: peripheral blood. These receptors were obtained from a human donor in a cohort sampled during active COVID-19. CDR3s include the opening cysteine and the closing phenylalanine or tryptophan. The D gene is left open where the match is weak. Expanded clones get a size class; other rows say once, few or many, or leave the size out.

TRBJ2-2,.,TRBV9,few,TGTGCCAGCAGCGTAGATCGGTTGGAGTACACCGGGGAGCTGTTTTTT,CASSVDRLEYTGELFF
TRBJ2-7,TRBD1,TRBV9,.,TGTGCCAGCAGTTACAGGGGGGACGAGCAGTACTTC,CASSYRGDEQYF
TRBJ2-7,TRBD1,TRBV5-6,.,TGTGCCAGCAGCTCCGGGACAGGGGCCTACGAGCAGTACTTC,CASSSGTGAYEQYF
TRBJ1-2,.,TRBV6-5,.,TGTGCCAGCGTGAGAGGGGAGGGCTATGGCTACACCTTC,CASVRGEGYGYTF
TRBJ2-3,.,TRBV6-2/TRBV6-3,.,TGTGCCAGCAGTTACCGGGCAGGGGGGACAGATACGCAGTATTTT,CASSYRAGGTDTQYF
TRBJ1-1,.,TRBV6-5,.,TGTGCCAGCATCCCTACTTGGGGGGGGAACACTGAAGCTTTCTTT,CASIPTWGGNTEAFF
TRBJ2-7,TRBD2,TRBV10-3,.,TGTGCCATAACGGGGGGACCCGTTTCCTCCTACGAGCAGTACTTC,CAITGGPVSSYEQYF
TRBJ1-2,.,TRBV18,.,TGTGCCAGCTCAGCCGACGTGTCGGGATACACCTTC,CASSADVSGYTF
TRBJ2-2,TRBD1,TRBV2,.,TGTGCCAGCAGTGCTTTAACAGGGGCCGGGGAGCTGTTTTTT,CASSALTGAGELFF
TRBJ2-3,.,TRBV11-2,.,TGTGCCAGCAGCTTAGATCGGGAGTACGATACGCAGTATTTT,CASSLDREYDTQYF
TRBJ1-5,TRBD1,TRBV19,.,TGTGCCAGTAGTCCGGGACAGCTAAGCAATCAGCCCCAGCATTTT,CASSPGQLSNQPQHF
TRBJ2-1,TRBD1,TRBV4-3,.,TGCGCCAGCAGCCAAGACAGGGGACAGGGCTTCAATGAGCAGTTCTTC,CASSQDRGQGFNEQFF
TRBJ2-2,.,TRBV19,few,TGTGCCAGTAGTACGCAGATTACCGGGGAGCTGTTTTTT,CASSTQITGELFF
TRBJ1-2,TRBD1,TRBV6-5,.,TGTGCCAGCAGCCGCGACAGGGGGCAAGGTGGCTACACCTTC,CASSRDRGQGGYTF
TRBJ1-2,TRBD1,TRBV10-3,.,TGTGCCATCAGCGACAGGGGGCAACGTTCTAACTATGGCTACACCTTC,CAISDRGQRSNYGYTF
TRBJ2-7,.,TRBV10-3,.,TGTGCCATCAGTGAGTCGGGCAGGGGAGTTACCTACGAGCAGTACTTC,CAISESGRGVTYEQYF
TRBJ1-5,TRBD1,TRBV19,.,TGTGCCAGTAGGTTTTTGACAGGGCCCAATCAGCCCCAGCATTTT,CASRFLTGPNQPQHF
TRBJ1-3,.,TRBV30,.,TGTGCCTGGAGTGTTGTCGGTGGAAACACCATATATTTT,CAWSVVGGNTIYF
TRBJ1-6,TRBD1,TRBV11-3,.,TGTGCCAGCACCATCATCGGGGACAGCGATAATTCACCCCTCCACTTT,CASTIIGDSDNSPLHF
TRBJ2-7,TRBD2,TRBV5-4,.,TGTGCCAGCAGGTCGGGACTAGATAGCCTCGAGCAGTACTTC,CASRSGLDSLEQYF
TRBJ1-3,.,TRBV30,.,TGTGCCTGGAGTGTCTACAGTGGAAACACCATATATTTT,CAWSVYSGNTIYF
TRBJ1-1,.,TRBV7-2,.,TGTGCCAGCAGCTTAAGGGGTAGGGCTACTGAAGCTTTCTTT,CASSLRGRATEAFF
TRBJ1-2,TRBD1,TRBV10-3,once,TGTGCCATAGGACCGGGACAGGGGCTTGGCTACACCTTC,CAIGPGQGLGYTF
TRBJ2-5,.,TRBV9,.,TGTGCCAGCAGCGTCTCCGGGTGGGAGACCCAGTACTTC,CASSVSGWETQYF
TRBJ2-1,.,TRBV6-2/TRBV6-3,.,TGTGCCAGCAGTTACTCGGGGGGGCCGAAGGTTGAGCAGTTCTTC,CASSYSGGPKVEQFF
TRBJ2-5,.,TRBV20-1,.,TGCAGTGCCCCCGGACTGAAGACCCAGTACTTC,CSAPGLKTQYF